A single sample is the source of the 16 T cell receptor beta chains below, sequenced in a study of shared clonotypes between healthy human individuals. Assay used: immunoSEQ multiplex PCR; TCRdb lists only in-frame clones, some missing. The sample carries about 1.5 million clones, nearly 99% recorded once. The sample was naive CD4+ T cells sorted from blood. Subset here: CD45RA+ positively selected. These TCRs come from a man younger than 40 in good health.

V usage is TRBV10-3 and J usage is TRBJ2-7; D remains unclear. Germline-derived CDR1 and CDR2 are ENHRY and SYGVKD. V shed 6 bases and J shed 7 bases, with 13 bases lying between them. The CDR3 runs 12 residues. The CDR3 DNA reads TGTGCCATCAGCCTGCCTGGACGGGAGCAGTACTTC. The encoded protein is CAISLPGREQYF.

This chain connects TRBV6-1 to TRBJ2-1; 8 bases agree with TRBD2. This CDR3 comprises 17 residues. V gave up 2 bases and J gave up 9 bases; unmatched junction bases: 15. Germline values: CDR1 MNHNS, CDR2 SASEGT. The CDR3: CASSEHLAGSDLGEQFF. For the CDR3, the DNA is TGTGCCAGCAGTGAACATTTAGCGGGATCGGACCTAGGTGAGCAGTTCTTC.

The chain carries TRBV7-6 and TRBJ2-7; D is possibly TRBD1 (6 bases). This CDR3 comprises 13 residues. Trimming cost V 5 bases and J 3 bases, with 11 bases left between them. Per germline, CDR1 SGHVS and CDR2 FNYEAQ. The CDR3 is CASSRDTVYEQYF. The CDR3 nucleotides read TGTGCCAGCAGCCGGGACACCGTCTACGAGCAGTACTTC.

This clone has only one observation. The rearrangement joins TRBV5-1 to TRBJ1-2; D not resolved. The germline V gene encodes CDR1 SGHRS and CDR2 YFSETQ. With 4 bases removed from V and 4 bases from J, the gap between germline ends came to 11 bases. The CDR3 runs to 13 residues. The CDR3 here is CASSGAETYGYTF. Here the CDR3 DNA reads TGCGCCAGCAGCGGAGCGGAGACCTATGGCTACACCTTC. Supplemented by reference TRBV5-1 and TRBJ1-2, the full variable domain reads KAGVTQTPRYLIKTRGQQVTLSCSPISGHRSVSWYQQTPGQGLQFLFEYFSETQRNKGNFPGRFSGRQFSNSRSEMNVSTLELGDSALYLCASSGAETYGYTFGSGTRLTVV.

The rearrangement joins TRBV5-1 to TRBJ1-1; D not resolved. Per germline, CDR1 SGHRS and CDR2 YFSETQ. Trimming took off 4 bases at V and 4 bases at J, with 11 bases between the two ends. The CDR3 has 13 residues. In DNA form, the CDR3 reads TGCGCCAGCAGCATGATGACAAGCACTGAAGCTTTCTTT. This sequence encodes CASSMMTSTEAFF.

The chain links TRBV19 to TRBJ1-4; 9 bases are a match to TRBD1. The germline V gene encodes CDR1 LNHDA and CDR2 SQIVND (reference sequence). The CDR3 covers 14 residues. V lost 5 bases to trimming and J lost 7 bases; unmatched junction nucleotides: 5. The CDR3 spells CASSGTGSGEKLFF. The CDR3 region has the DNA TGTGCCAGTAGTGGGACAGGGTCGGGTGAAAAACTGTTTTTT. The variable domain in full, with the rest retrieved from reference TRBV19 and TRBJ1-4, is DGGITQSPKYLFRKEGQNVTLSCEQNLNHDAMYWYRQDPGQGLRLIYYSQIVNDFQKGDIAEGYSVSREKKESFPLTVTSAQKNPTAFYLCASSGTGSGEKLFFGSGTQLSVL.

This sequence joins TRBV6-5 and TRBJ2-7; perhaps TRBD1 as D (6 bases). Looked up from germline, CDR1 is MNHEY and CDR2 is SVGAGI. CDR3 length: 14 residues. Trimming took off 4 bases at V and 3 bases at J, with 13 bases between the two ends. The CDR3 reads CASSSGTLIYEQYF. CDR3 nucleotide sequence: TGTGCCAGCAGTTCCGGGACACTGATCTACGAGCAGTACTTC.

The gene calls are TRBV12-5 and TRBJ2-7; D not resolved. The CDR3 sequence is 10 residues long. V lost 3 bases, J lost 6 bases, and 3 bases lay in between. Germline CDR1 is LGHNT and CDR2 is FRNRAP. The CDR3 reads CASGFLEQYF. CDR3 sequence (DNA): TGTGCTAGTGGTTTTCTCGAGCAGTACTTC.

The gene calls are TRBV27 and TRBJ2-7, with D possibly matching TRBD1 (6 bases). The germline CDR1 and CDR2 sequences are MNHEY and SMNVEV (reference sequence). Trimming removed 7 bases from V and 1 base from J, with 14 bases in between. The CDR3 runs to 14 residues. This CDR3 reads CASNPTGKSYEQYF. Here the CDR3 DNA reads TGTGCCAGCAATCCGACAGGAAAATCCTACGAGCAGTACTTC.

This clone was recorded once. V and J are TRBV11-3 and TRBJ2-2; no clear D gene. Trimming shortened V by 2 bases and J by 5 bases, and 18 bases separated the two germline ends. CDR1 SGHNT and CDR2 YENEEA come from the germline V gene. This CDR3 has 17 residues. DNA of the CDR3: TGTGCCAGCAGCTTACAGGCATGGGAAGAAGGAACCGGGGAGCTGTTTTTT. It is translated as CASSLQAWEEGTGELFF.

The V and J genes are TRBV6-5 and TRBJ1-2; D remains ambiguous. The CDR3 is made up of 13 amino acids. V gave up 0 bases and J gave up 5 bases, with 7 bases separating them. In germline, CDR1 is MNHEY, CDR2 SVGAGI. The CDR3 coding sequence is TGTGCCAGCAGTTACTCGAAGTCATATGGCTACACCTTC. Translation: CASSYSKSYGYTF.

Regarding this clone: At the DNA level, this CDR3 is encoded by other sequences in the same sample as well. The rearrangement joins TRBV9 to TRBJ2-5; D uncertain. Germline V CDR1 and CDR2: SGDLS, YYNGEE. CDR3 length: 14 residues. Deletions cut 0 bases from V and 1 base from J, with 7 bases between. The CDR3 DNA follows: TGTGCCAGCAGCGTAGGGTCGGGCCAAGAGACCCAGTACTTC. Translating it yields CASSVGSGQETQYF.

The J gene is TRBJ2-2, the V gene TRBV19; D possibly corresponds to TRBD2 (5 bases). The CDR3 sequence is 14 residues long. The V and J ends lost 8 bases and 0 bases respectively, with 10 bases between them. Per the germline V gene, CDR1 is LNHDA and CDR2 is SQIVND (reference sequence). Here the CDR3 reads CASFGVSNTGELFF. For the CDR3, the DNA is TGTGCCAGTTTCGGGGTCTCGAACACCGGGGAGCTGTTTTTT.

The chain uses TRBV7-2 and TRBJ2-1; D is uncertain. Trimming left V 1 base short and J 0 bases short, with 7 bases between. CDR1 is SGHTA and CDR2 is FQGNSA in the germline V gene. CDR3 length equals 15 residues. CDR3 amino acids: CASSLEVSSYNEQFF. The CDR3 nucleotides are TGTGCCAGCAGCTTAGAGGTCAGCTCCTACAATGAGCAGTTCTTC.

V is TRBV2 and J is TRBJ2-7; TRBD1 might be the D (5 bases). Deletions cut 2 bases from V and 2 bases from J, with 19 bases between. CDR1 is SNHLY, CDR2 FYNNEI, per germline. The CDR3 contains 17 residues. For the CDR3, the DNA is TGTGCCAGCAGTGAAAGGAGTAAGGGGCTTTCCCCCTACGAGCAGTACTTC. Protein product: CASSERSKGLSPYEQYF.

This chain joins TRBV5-1 and TRBJ1-1; maybe TRBD1 (6 bases). The CDR3 has 15 amino acids. Germline values: CDR1 SGHRS, CDR2 YFSETQ. The germline V and J ends were trimmed by 6 bases and 1 base, with 16 bases remaining between them. CDR3 amino acids: CASTLLGTQNTEAFF. The CDR3 DNA reads TGCGCCAGCACCCTCCTCGGGACACAGAACACTGAAGCTTTCTTT.